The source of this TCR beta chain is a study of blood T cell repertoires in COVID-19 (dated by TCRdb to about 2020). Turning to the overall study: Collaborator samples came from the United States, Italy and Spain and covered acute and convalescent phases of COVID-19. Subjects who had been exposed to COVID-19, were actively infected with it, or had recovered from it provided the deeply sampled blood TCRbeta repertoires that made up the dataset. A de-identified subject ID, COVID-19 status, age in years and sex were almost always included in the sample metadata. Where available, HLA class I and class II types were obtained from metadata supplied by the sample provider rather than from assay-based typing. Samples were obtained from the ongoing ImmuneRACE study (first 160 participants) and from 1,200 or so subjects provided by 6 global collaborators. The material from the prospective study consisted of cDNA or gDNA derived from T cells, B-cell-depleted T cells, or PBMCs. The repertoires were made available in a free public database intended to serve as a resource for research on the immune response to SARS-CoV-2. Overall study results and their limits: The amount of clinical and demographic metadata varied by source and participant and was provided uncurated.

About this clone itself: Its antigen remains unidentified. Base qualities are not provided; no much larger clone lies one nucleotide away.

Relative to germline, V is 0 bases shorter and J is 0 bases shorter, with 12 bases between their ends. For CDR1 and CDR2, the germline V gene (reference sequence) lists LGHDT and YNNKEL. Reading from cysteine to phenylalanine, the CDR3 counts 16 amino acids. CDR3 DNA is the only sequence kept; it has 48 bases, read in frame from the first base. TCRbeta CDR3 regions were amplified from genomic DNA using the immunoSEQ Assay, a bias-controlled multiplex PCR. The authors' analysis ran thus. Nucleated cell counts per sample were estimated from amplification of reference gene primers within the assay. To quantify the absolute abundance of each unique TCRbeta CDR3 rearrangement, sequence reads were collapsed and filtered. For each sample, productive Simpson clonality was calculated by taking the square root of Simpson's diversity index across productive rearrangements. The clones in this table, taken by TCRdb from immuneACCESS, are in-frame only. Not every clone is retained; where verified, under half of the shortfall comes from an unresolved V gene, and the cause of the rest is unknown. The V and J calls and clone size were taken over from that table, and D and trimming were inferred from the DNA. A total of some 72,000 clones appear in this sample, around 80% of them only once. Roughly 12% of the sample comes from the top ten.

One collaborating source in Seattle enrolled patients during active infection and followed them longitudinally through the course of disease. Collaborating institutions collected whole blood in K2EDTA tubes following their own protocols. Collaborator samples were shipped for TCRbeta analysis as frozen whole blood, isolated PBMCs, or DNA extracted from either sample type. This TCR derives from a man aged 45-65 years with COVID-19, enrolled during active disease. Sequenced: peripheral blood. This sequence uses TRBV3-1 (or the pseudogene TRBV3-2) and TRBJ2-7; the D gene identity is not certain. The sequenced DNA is TGTGCCAGCAGCCAAGATCAGACACGAGACTCCTACGAGCAGTACTTC. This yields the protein CASSQDQTRDSYEQYF.